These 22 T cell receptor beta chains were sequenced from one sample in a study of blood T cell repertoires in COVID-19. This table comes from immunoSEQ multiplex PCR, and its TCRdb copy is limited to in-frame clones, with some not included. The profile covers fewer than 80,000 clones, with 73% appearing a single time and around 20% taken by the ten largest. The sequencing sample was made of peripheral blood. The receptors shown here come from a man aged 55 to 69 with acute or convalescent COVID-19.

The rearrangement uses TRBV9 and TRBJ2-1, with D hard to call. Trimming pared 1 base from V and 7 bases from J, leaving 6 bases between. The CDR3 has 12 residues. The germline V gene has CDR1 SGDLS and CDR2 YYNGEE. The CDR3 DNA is TGTGCCAGCAGCGTAACAGTTAATGAGCAGTTCTTC. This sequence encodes CASSVTVNEQFF.

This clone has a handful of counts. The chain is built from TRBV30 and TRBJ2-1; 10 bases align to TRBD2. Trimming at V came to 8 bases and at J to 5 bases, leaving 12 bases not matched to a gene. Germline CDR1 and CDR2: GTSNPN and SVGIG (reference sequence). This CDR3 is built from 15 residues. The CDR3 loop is CAGRTSGRADNEQFF. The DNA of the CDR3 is TGTGCCGGAAGGACCAGCGGGAGGGCCGACAATGAGCAGTTCTTC.

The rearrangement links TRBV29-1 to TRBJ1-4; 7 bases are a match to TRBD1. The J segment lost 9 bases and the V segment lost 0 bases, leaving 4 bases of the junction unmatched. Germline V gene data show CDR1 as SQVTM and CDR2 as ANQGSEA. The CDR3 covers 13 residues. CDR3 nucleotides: TGCAGCGTTGAAGAGACAGGGTTCCAAAAACTGTTTTTT. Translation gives CSVEETGFQKLFF.

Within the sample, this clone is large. CDR3 DNA: TGTGCCAGCAGCTTAGCTTCTGGGGGCAGGACCGGGGAGCTGTTTTTT. Translation: CASSLASGGRTGELFF. The J gene is TRBJ2-2, the V gene TRBV11-2, with D possibly TRBD1 on 6 matching bases. Germline CDR1 reads SGHAT; CDR2 reads FQNNGV. CDR3 length: 16 amino acids. V was cut by 1 base and J by 5 bases, with 14 bases left in between.

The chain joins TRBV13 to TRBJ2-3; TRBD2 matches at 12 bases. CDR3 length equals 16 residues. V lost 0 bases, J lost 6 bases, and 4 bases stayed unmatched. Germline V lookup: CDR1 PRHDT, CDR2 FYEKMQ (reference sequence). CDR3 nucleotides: TGTGCCAGCAGCTTAGGGACTAGCGGGGGAGGCGATACGCAGTATTTT. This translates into CASSLGTSGGGDTQYF.

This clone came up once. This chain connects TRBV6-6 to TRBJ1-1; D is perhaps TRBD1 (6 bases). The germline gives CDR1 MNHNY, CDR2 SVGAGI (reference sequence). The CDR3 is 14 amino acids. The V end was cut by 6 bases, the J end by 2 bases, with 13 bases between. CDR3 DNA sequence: TGTGCCAGCAGACCCGCAGGGGTCAACACTGAAGCTTTCTTT. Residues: CASRPAGVNTEAFF.

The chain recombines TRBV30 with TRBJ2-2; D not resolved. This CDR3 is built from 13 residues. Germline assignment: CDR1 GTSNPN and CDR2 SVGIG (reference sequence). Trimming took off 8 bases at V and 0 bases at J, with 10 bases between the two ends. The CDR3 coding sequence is TGTGCCGGCTGGGCCCCGAACACCGGGGAGCTGTTTTTT. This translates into CAGWAPNTGELFF.

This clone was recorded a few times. The CDR3 nucleotides are TGCGCCAGCAGCTTGGAATCTCTGGGGCTGGGGGGCACTGAAGCTTTCTTT. This sequence encodes CASSLESLGLGGTEAFF. V usage is TRBV5-1 and J usage is TRBJ1-1; weak D call: TRBD1 (5 bases). The CDR3 is 17 amino acids. Trimming shortened V by 0 bases and J by 4 bases, and 19 bases separated the two germline ends. Germline V gene sequence: CDR1 SGHRS, CDR2 YFSETQ.

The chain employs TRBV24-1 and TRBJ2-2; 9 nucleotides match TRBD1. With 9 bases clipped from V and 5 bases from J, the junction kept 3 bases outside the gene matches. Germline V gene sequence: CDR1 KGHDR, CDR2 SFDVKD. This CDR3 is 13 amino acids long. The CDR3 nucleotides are TGTGCCACCGGGACAGGGAATACCGGGGAGCTGTTTTTT. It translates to CATGTGNTGELFF.

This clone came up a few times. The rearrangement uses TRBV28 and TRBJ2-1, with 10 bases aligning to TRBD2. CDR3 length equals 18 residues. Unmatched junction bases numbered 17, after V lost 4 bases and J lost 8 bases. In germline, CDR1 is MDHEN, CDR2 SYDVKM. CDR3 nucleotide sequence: TGTGCCAGCAGTTCTGCCGGGCGGACTAGCGGCCGTTGGGATGAGCAGTTCTTC. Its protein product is CASSSAGRTSGRWDEQFF.

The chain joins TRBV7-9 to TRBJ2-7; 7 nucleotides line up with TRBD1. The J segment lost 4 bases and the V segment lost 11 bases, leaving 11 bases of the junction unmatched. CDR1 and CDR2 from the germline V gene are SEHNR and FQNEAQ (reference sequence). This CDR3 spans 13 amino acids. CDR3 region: CAGRQGEGYEQYF. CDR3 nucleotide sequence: TGTGCCGGACGACAGGGCGAAGGGTACGAGCAGTACTTC.

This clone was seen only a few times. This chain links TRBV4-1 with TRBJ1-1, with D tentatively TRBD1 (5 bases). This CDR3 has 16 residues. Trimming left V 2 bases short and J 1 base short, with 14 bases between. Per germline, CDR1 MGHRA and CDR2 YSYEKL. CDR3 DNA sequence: TGCGCCAGCAGCCAATATGGCCTTCAGGGGAACACTGAAGCTTTCTTT. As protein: CASSQYGLQGNTEAFF.

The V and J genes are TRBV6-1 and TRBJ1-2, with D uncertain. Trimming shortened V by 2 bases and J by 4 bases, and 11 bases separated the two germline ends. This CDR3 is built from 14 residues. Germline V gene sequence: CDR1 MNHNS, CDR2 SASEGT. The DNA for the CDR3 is TGTGCCAGCAGTGAATTGGGCACTAGCTATGGCTACACCTTC. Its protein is CASSELGTSYGYTF.

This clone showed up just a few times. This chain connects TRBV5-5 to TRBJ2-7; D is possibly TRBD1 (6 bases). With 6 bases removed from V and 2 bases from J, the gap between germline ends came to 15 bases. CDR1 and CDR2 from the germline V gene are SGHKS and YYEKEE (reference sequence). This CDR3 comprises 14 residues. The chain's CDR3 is CASTPDSITYEQYF. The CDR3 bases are TGTGCCAGCACCCCGGACAGTATTACCTACGAGCAGTACTTC.

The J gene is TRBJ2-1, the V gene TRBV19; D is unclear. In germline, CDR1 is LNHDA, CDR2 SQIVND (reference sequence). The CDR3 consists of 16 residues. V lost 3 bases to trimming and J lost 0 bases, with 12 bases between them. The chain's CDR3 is CASSIVFPSSYNEQFF. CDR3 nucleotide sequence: TGTGCCAGTAGTATCGTCTTCCCGAGCTCCTACAATGAGCAGTTCTTC. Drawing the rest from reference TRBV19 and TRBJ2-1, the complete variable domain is DGGITQSPKYLFRKEGQNVTLSCEQNLNHDAMYWYRQDPGQGLRLIYYSQIVNDFQKGDIAEGYSVSREKKESFPLTVTSAQKNPTAFYLCASSIVFPSSYNEQFFGPGTRLTVL.

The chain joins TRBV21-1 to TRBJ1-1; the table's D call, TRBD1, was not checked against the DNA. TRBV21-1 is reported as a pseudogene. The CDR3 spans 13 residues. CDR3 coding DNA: TGTGCCAGCAGCAAAGGCAGGGGATCTGAAGCTTTCTTT. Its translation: CASSKGRGSEAFF.

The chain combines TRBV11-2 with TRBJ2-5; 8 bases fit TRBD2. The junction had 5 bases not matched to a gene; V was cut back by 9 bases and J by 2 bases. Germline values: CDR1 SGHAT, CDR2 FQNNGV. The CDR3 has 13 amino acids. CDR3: CASNIAGQETQYF. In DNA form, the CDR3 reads TGTGCCAGTAATATAGCGGGACAAGAGACCCAGTACTTC.

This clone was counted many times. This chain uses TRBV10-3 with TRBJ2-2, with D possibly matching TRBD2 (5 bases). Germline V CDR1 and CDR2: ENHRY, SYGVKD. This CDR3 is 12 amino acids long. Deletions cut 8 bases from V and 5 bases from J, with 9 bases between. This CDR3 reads CAIARTTGELFF. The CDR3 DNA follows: TGTGCCATCGCCCGGACTACCGGGGAGCTGTTTTTT.

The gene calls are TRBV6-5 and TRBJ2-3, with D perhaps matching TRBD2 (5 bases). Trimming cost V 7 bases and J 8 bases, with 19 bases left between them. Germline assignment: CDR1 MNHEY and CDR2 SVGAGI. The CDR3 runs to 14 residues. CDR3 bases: TGTGCCAGCATCCAGACGGACGGGGTTGGTACGCAGTATTTT. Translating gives CASIQTDGVGTQYF.

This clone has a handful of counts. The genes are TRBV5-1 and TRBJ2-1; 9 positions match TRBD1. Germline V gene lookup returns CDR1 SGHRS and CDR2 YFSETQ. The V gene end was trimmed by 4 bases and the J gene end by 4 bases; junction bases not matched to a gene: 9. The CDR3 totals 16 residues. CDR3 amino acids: CASSPGLGTGYNEQFF. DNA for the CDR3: TGCGCCAGCAGCCCCGGCCTGGGGACAGGGTACAATGAGCAGTTCTTC.

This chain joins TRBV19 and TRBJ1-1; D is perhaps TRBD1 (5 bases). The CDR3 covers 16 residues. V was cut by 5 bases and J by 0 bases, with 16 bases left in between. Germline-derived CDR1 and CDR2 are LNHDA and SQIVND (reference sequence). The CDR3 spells CASSGLRSGLNTEAFF. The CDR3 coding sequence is TGTGCCAGTAGTGGGTTGAGGTCAGGGTTGAACACTGAAGCTTTCTTT. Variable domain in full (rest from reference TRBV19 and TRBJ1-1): DGGITQSPKYLFRKEGQNVTLSCEQNLNHDAMYWYRQDPGQGLRLIYYSQIVNDFQKGDIAEGYSVSREKKESFPLTVTSAQKNPTAFYLCASSGLRSGLNTEAFFGQGTRLTVV.

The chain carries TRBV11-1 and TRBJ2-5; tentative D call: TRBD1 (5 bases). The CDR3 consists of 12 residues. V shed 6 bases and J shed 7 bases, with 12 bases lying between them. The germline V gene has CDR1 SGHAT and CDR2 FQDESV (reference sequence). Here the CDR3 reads CASSSDRGTQYF. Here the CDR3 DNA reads TGTGCCAGCAGTTCCGATAGGGGGACCCAGTACTTC.